The clone carrying this T cell receptor (beta chain) occurred many times. The time point was: patch test 2, 6 weeks after DPC sensitization. The treatment here: therapeutic diphenylcyclopropenone sensitization with weekly scalp DPC. This entry is derived from a study of human T cells and chemical hapten exposure. Study in general: Alopecia areata, totalis or universalis was found in mostly female patients.

The CDR3 length is 16 residues. Germline V lookup: CDR1 DFQATT, CDR2 SNEGSKA (reference sequence). Trimming removed 0 bases at V and 5 bases at J, with 16 bases between. TCRdb re-derived calls from the RACE reads in MiXCR, one entry per CDR3 protein. The sample has over 100,000 distinct CDR3 sequences; roughly 10% are singletons. The sample here was whole blood, taken in connection with sensitization to the hapten diphenylcyclopropenone (DPC). The TCR comes from a woman aged 40 to 55 with alopecia areata. Some clones in this sample may be carry-over from other donors' samples. The chain recombines TRBV20-1 with TRBJ1-4; D is ambiguous. This CDR3 is CSARDLGDSANEKLFF. In nucleotides, the CDR3 is TGCAGTGCTAGAGACCTCGGCGACTCAGCCAATGAAAAACTGTTTTTT.